This T cell receptor beta chain was identified during a study of T cells in Graves' hyperthyroidism and ophthalmopathy. General observations from the study: Expanded thyroid clonotypes (above 0.001) were mostly also found in blood.

This clonotype appeared many times. Antigen unknown. In making diagnoses, clinical symptoms, serum thyroxine and TRAb, thyroid ultrasound and orbital computed tomography were all used. TCR beta CDR3 regions were amplified from RNA. An initial round of RT-PCR targeting the TCR CDR3 relied on the HTBI primer set. MiXCR, run by TCRdb on the multiplex PCR reads, gives a single entry per CDR3 protein. Among some 570,000 distinct CDR3 sequences listed, 15% to 20% were seen once. Trimming stripped 2 bases from V and 3 bases from J, with 16 bases between. Per germline, CDR1 MDHEN and CDR2 SYDVKM. This CDR3 spans 16 amino acids.

The sequence came from a woman aged 18 to 35 with Graves' ophthalmopathy. This chain joins TRBV28 and TRBJ1-2; the D is unclear. Sequences were obtained from blood. This CDR3 is CASSLPEETNDYGYTF. CDR3 nucleotide sequence: TGTGCCAGCAGTTTACCCGAGGAGACCAATGACTATGGCTACACCTTC.